Listed here are 16 T cell receptor beta chains from one sample, sequenced in a study of cytomegalovirus exposure and HLA in healthy donors. The primer mix had 60 Vbeta and 13 Jbeta primers. The repertoire was sequenced with immunoSEQ multiplex PCR; TCRdb's copy has only in-frame clones and lacks some. The profile shows around 180,000 clones, approximately 80% of them singletons. The sequenced material came from PBMCs. These receptors all stem from a man aged 25-45 years in good health and CMV-seropositive.

The chain carries TRBV7-6 and TRBJ2-3, with D perhaps TRBD2 (7 bases). Deletions cut 1 base from V and 3 bases from J, with 11 bases between. This CDR3 comprises 15 residues. From germline, CDR1 is SGHVS and CDR2 FNYEAQ. CDR3 nucleotide sequence: TGTGCCAGCAGCTTAGGCAGGGGAGGGACAGATACGCAGTATTTT. Amino acids: CASSLGRGGTDTQYF.

The CDR3 coding sequence is TGTGCCAGTAGTATAGTACAGGGCGGAGAGACCCAGTACTTC. Its translation: CASSIVQGGETQYF. The chain carries TRBV19 and TRBJ2-5; tentatively, D is TRBD1 (6 bases). CDR3 length equals 14 residues. Looked up from germline, CDR1 is LNHDA and CDR2 is SQIVND (reference sequence). The V and J ends lost 1 base and 4 bases respectively, with 10 bases between them. Based on the CDR3 plus reference TRBV19 and TRBJ2-5, the full variable domain is DGGITQSPKYLFRKEGQNVTLSCEQNLNHDAMYWYRQDPGQGLRLIYYSQIVNDFQKGDIAEGYSVSREKKESFPLTVTSAQKNPTAFYLCASSIVQGGETQYFGPGTRLLVL.

The DNA of the CDR3 is TGCGCCAGCAGCCCTGGACAGGGAGGGGGTGAAGCTTTCTTT. Its protein product is CASSPGQGGGEAFF. The J gene is TRBJ1-1, the V gene TRBV4-1; 8 bases are shared with TRBD1. V shed 4 bases, J shed 7 bases, and the junction held 8 bases outside the gene matches. Looked up from germline, CDR1 is MGHRA and CDR2 is YSYEKL. This CDR3 has 14 residues.

This rearrangement joins TRBV4-3 to TRBJ2-3; no clear D gene. The CDR3 covers 13 residues. V was clipped by 0 bases and J by 3 bases, with 4 bases between them. Germline V CDR1 and CDR2: LGHNA, YSLEER. The DNA of the CDR3 is TGCGCCAGCAGCCAAGATCTGACAGATACGCAGTATTTT. Amino acids: CASSQDLTDTQYF.

CDR3 sequence reads: CASSPGTGGPEKLFF. The CDR3 nucleotides read TGCGCCAGCAGCCCAGGGACAGGGGGTCCAGAAAAACTGTTTTTT. The rearrangement links TRBV5-1 to TRBJ1-4, with TRBD1 identical over 11 bases. This CDR3 region has 15 residues. The junction had 7 bases not matched to a gene; V was cut back by 4 bases and J by 8 bases. Germline values: CDR1 SGHRS, CDR2 YFSETQ.

In this sample, this clone turned up a few times. CDR3 DNA: TGTGCCAGCAGTTACCGGGACAGACGATTTGAAGCTTTCTTT. This codes for CASSYRDRRFEAFF. The genes are TRBV6-5 and TRBJ1-1; TRBD1 agrees at 7 bases. The CDR3 runs 14 residues. Trimming removed 2 bases from V and 7 bases from J; junction bases left unmatched: 7. Germline loops: CDR1 MNHEY, CDR2 SVGAGI.

The rearrangement joins TRBV6-1 to TRBJ2-1; 9 nucleotides agree with TRBD1. Trimming took 3 bases from V and 4 from J; bases not matched to a gene: 13. Germline values: CDR1 MNHNS, CDR2 SASEGT. The CDR3 runs to 18 residues. The CDR3 loop is CASSDQTGGTFRYNEQFF. The CDR3 region has the DNA TGTGCCAGCAGTGACCAGACAGGGGGGACCTTTAGGTACAATGAGCAGTTCTTC.

The chain carries TRBV5-6 and TRBJ1-2; the D is unclear. Germline loops: CDR1 SGHDT, CDR2 YYEEEE. V gave up 2 bases and J gave up 8 bases, with 16 bases separating them. The CDR3 runs 14 residues. The CDR3 region has the DNA TGTGCCAGCAGCTTATTTCCGGGAACGGGAGGCTACACCTTC. Protein product: CASSLFPGTGGYTF. The variable domain in full, completed from reference TRBV5-6 and TRBJ1-2, reads DAGVTQSPTHLIKTRGQQVTLRCSPKSGHDTVSWYQQALGQGPQFIFQYYEEEERQRGNFPDRFSGHQFPNYSSELNVNALLLGDSALYLCASSLFPGTGGYTFGSGTRLTVV.

This chain uses TRBV28 with TRBJ1-2; a weak D match, TRBD1 (5 bases). Germline-derived CDR1 and CDR2 are MDHEN and SYDVKM. The CDR3 contains 13 residues. Trimming pared 2 bases from V and 5 bases from J, leaving 9 bases between. CDR3 sequence reads: CASSLRGLYGYTF. As DNA, the CDR3 is TGTGCCAGCAGTTTAAGGGGCTTATATGGCTACACCTTC.

The V and J genes are TRBV4-3 and TRBJ1-6, with D possibly matching TRBD1 (5 bases). Germline V gene sequence: CDR1 LGHNA, CDR2 YSLEER. The length of the CDR3 is 16 residues. Trimming removed 0 bases at V and 5 bases at J, with 11 bases between. CDR3 nucleotide sequence: TGCGCCAGCAGCCAAGATCACACAGGTCATAATTCACCCCTCCACTTT. Protein product: CASSQDHTGHNSPLHF.

CDR3 nucleotide sequence: TGTGCCAGCAGCTTAGCGCGGGGGAACACTGAAGCTTTCTTT. Translating gives CASSLARGNTEAFF. This chain connects TRBV7-8 to TRBJ1-1; D gene ambiguous. V was clipped by 0 bases and J by 1 base, with 6 bases between them. The CDR3 is 14 amino acids. Germline CDR1 reads SGHVS; CDR2 reads FQNEAQ.

The chain links TRBV6-4 to TRBJ2-1, with D tentatively TRBD2 (6 bases). The CDR3 is made up of 15 amino acids. CDR1 is MRHNA, CDR2 SNTAGT, per germline. V was shortened by 0 bases and J by 8 bases, with 14 bases between the two germline ends. The CDR3 region has the DNA TGTGCCAGCAGTGACTCCAGGAGGGCGGCGTATGAGCAGTTCTTC. This codes for CASSDSRRAAYEQFF.

The chain couples TRBV25-1 to TRBJ1-1; no clear D. This CDR3 spans 14 amino acids. V lost 2 bases, J lost 7 bases, and 14 bases lay in between. The germline V gene encodes CDR1 MGHDK and CDR2 SYGVNS. The CDR3 DNA is TGTGCCAGCAGTGAAAGCGGAAGGGAGGGTGAAGCTTTCTTT. It encodes CASSESGREGEAFF.

This clone was detected only once. The rearrangement uses TRBV25-1 and TRBJ2-5, with TRBD1 identical over 8 bases. The end of the DNA is better explained by TRBJ2-7, so the J call may be wrong. Germline CDR1 is MGHDK and CDR2 is SYGVNS. This CDR3 is built from 15 residues. CDR3 nucleotide sequence: TGTGCCAGCAGTGAATATCAGGACAGGGCAGGCGAGCAGTACTTC. As protein: CASSEYQDRAGEQYF.

The V and J genes are TRBV7-6 and TRBJ2-5, with D possibly being TRBD1 (5 bases). The V gene lost 0 bases and the J gene lost 4 bases, with 18 bases spanning the gap. Looked up from germline, CDR1 is SGHVS and CDR2 is FNYEAQ. The length of the CDR3 is 17 residues. CDR3 amino acids: CASSLAPSAGKRETQYF. The CDR3 DNA reads TGTGCCAGCAGCTTAGCGCCGTCGGCAGGGAAGCGAGAGACCCAGTACTTC.

The chain employs TRBV18 and TRBJ1-2, with D maybe TRBD1 (6 bases). CDR1 is KGHSH and CDR2 is LQKENI in the germline V gene. Trimming cost V 3 bases and J 3 bases, with 11 bases left between them. The CDR3 covers 14 residues. CDR3 nucleotides: TGTGCCAGCTCACCCGCAGGGGCTGACTATGGCTACACCTTC. It codes for CASSPAGADYGYTF.